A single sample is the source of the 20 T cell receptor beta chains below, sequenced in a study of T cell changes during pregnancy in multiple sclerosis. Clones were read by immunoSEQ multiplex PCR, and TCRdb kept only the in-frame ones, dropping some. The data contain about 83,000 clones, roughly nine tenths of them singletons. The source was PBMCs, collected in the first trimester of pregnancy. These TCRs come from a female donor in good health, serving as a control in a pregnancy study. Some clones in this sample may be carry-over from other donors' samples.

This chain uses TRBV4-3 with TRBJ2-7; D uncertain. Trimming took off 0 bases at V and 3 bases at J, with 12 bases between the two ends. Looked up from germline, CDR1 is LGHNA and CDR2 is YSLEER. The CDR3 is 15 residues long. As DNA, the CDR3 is TGCGCCAGCAGCCAAGATCACCTAGAAGACTACGAGCAGTACTTC. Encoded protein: CASSQDHLEDYEQYF.

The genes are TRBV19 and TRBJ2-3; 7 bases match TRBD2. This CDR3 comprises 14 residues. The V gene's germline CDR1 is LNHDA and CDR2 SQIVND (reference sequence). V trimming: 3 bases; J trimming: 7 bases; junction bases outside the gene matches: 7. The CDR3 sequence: CASSIGLAGHTQYF. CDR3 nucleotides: TGTGCCAGTAGTATCGGATTAGCGGGTCATACGCAGTATTTT.

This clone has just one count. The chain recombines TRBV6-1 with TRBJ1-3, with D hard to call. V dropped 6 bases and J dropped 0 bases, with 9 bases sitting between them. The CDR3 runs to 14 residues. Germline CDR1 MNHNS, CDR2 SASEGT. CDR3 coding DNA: TGTGCCAGCAGCTCGGACTACTCTGGAAACACCATATATTTT. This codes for CASSSDYSGNTIYF.

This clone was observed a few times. This CDR3 reads CASSYVSFSMNQPQHF. CDR3 nucleotide sequence: TGTGCCAGCAGTTACGTTAGCTTCTCGATGAATCAGCCCCAGCATTTT. This sequence joins TRBV6-6 and TRBJ1-5; D is undetermined. V was trimmed by 2 bases and J by 4 bases, leaving 15 bases between them. The CDR3 has 16 residues. Germline CDR1 MNHNY, CDR2 SVGAGI (reference sequence).

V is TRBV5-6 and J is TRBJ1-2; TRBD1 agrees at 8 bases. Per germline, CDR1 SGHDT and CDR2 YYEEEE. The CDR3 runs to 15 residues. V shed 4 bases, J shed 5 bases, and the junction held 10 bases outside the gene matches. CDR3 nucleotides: TGTGCCAGCAGCCCTCCGGGACAGGATCATTATGGCTACACCTTC. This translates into CASSPPGQDHYGYTF.

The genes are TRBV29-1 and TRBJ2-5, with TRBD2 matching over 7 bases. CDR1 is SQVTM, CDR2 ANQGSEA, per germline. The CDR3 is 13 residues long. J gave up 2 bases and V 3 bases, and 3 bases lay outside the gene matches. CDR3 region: CSVDKRGQETQYF. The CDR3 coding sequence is TGCAGCGTTGATAAGCGGGGACAAGAGACCCAGTACTTC.

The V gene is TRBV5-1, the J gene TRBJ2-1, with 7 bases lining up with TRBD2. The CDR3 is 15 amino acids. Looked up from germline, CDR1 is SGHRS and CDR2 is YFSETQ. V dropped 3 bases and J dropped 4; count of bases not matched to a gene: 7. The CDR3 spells CASSSDGGTYNEQFF. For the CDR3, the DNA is TGCGCCAGCAGCTCGGACGGGGGGACGTACAATGAGCAGTTCTTC.

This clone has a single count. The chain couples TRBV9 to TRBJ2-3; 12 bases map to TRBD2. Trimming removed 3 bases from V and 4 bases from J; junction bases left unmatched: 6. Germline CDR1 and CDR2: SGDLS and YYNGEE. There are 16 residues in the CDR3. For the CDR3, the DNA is TGTGCCAGCAGCGGGGCTAGCGGGAGGGCGGCAGATACGCAGTATTTT. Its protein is CASSGASGRAADTQYF. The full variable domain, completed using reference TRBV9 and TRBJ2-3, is DSGVTQTPKHLITATGQRVTLRCSPRSGDLSVYWYQQSLDQGLQFLIQYYNGEERAKGNILERFSAQQFPDLHSELNLSSLELGDSALYFCASSGASGRAADTQYFGPGTRLTVL.

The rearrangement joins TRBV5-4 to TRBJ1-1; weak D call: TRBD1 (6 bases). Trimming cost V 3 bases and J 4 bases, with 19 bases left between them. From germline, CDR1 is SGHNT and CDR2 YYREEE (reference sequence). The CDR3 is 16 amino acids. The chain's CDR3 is CASSSSLRGGGTEAFF. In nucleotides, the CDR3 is TGTGCCAGCAGCTCGTCCCTCAGGGGTGGAGGCACTGAAGCTTTCTTT.

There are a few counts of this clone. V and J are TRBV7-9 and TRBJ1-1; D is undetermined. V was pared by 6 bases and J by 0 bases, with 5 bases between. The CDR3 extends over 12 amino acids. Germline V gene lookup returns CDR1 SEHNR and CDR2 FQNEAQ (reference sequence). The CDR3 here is CASSPVNTEAFF. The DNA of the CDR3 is TGTGCCAGCAGTCCGGTGAACACTGAAGCTTTCTTT.

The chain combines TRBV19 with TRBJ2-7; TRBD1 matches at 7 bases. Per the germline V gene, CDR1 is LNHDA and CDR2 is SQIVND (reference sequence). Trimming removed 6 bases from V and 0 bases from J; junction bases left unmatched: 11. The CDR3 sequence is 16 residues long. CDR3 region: CASSLGTVQSSYEQYF. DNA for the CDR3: TGTGCCAGTAGCCTGGGGACAGTACAGAGCTCCTACGAGCAGTACTTC.

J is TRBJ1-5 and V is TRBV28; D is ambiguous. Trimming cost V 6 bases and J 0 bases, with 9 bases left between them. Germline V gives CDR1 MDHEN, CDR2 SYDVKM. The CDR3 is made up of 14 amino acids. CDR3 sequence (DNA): TGTGCCAGCAGCCCGACGGGTAGCAATCAGCCCCAGCATTTT. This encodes CASSPTGSNQPQHF.

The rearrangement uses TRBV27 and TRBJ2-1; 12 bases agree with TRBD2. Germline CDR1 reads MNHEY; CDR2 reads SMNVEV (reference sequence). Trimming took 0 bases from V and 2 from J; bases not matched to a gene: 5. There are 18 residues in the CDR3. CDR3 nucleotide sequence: TGTGCCAGCAGTTTATCGGGGAGACTAGCGGGGGCCTACAATGAGCAGTTCTTC. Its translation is CASSLSGRLAGAYNEQFF.

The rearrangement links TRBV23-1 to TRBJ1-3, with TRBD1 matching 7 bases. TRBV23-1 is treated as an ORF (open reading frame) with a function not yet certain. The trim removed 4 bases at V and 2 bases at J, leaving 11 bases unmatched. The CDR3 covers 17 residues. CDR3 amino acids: CASSPLRQGLAGNTIYF. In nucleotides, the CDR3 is TGCGCCAGCAGTCCACTCCGACAGGGCTTAGCTGGAAACACCATATATTTT.

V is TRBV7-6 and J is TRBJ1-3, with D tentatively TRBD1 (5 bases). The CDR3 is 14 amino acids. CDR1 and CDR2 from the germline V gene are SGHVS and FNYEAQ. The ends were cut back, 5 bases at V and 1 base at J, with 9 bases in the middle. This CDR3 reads CASSGGASGNTIYF. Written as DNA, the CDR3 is TGTGCCAGCAGCGGCGGGGCTTCTGGAAACACCATATATTTT.

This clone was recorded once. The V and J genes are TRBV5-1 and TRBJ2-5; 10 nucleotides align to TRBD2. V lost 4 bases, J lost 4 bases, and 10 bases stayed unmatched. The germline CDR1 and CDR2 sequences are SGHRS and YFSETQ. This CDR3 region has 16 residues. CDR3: CASSLEAGGPRETQYF. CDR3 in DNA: TGCGCCAGCAGCCTGGAAGCGGGAGGGCCGAGAGAGACCCAGTACTTC.

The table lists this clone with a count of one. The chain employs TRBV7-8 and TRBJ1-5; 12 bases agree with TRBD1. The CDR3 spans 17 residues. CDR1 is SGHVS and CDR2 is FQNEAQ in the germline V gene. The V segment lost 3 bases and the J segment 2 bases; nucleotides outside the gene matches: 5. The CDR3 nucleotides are TGTGCCAGCAGCTTGGGGACAGGGGGCAGGGGCAATCAGCCCCAGCATTTT. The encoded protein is CASSLGTGGRGNQPQHF.

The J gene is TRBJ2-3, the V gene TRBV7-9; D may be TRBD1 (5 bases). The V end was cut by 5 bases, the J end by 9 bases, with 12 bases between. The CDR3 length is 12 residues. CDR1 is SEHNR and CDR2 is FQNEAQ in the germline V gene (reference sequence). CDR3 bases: TGTGCCAGCAGCCCACAGGCCCCCACGCAGTATTTT. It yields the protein CASSPQAPTQYF.

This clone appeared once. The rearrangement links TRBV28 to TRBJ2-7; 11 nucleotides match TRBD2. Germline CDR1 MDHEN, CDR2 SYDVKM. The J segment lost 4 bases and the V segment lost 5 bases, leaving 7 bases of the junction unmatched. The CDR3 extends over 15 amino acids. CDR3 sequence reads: CASSRRLAGLYEQYF. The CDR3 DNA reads TGTGCCAGCAGTCGACGACTAGCGGGGCTTTACGAGCAGTACTTC.

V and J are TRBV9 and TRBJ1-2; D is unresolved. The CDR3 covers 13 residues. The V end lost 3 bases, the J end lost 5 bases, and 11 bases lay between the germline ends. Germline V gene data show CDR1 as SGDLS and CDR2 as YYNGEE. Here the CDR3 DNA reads TGTGCCAGCAGCGAGGGAGGGAGGTATGGCTACACCTTC. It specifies CASSEGGRYGYTF.